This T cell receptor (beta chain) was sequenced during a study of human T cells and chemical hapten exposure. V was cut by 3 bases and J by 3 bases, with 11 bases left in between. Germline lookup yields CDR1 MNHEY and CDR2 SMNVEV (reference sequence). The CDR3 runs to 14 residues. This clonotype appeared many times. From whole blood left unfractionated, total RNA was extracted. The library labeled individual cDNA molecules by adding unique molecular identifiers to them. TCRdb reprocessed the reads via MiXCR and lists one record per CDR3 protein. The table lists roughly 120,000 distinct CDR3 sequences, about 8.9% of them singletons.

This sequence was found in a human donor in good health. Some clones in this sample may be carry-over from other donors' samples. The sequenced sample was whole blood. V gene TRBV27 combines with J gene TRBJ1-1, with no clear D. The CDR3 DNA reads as TGTGCCAGCAGTTTGCAAGGGCCTGACACTGAAGCTTTCTTT. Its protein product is CASSLQGPDTEAFF.